The clone carrying this TCR beta chain was counted at least ten times. Its matching antigen is unknown. Germline V gene sequence: CDR1 SGHRS, CDR2 YFSETQ. V was clipped by 4 bases and J by 5 bases; unmatched bases: 12. The CDR3 is made up of 15 amino acids. Preparation of TCR beta libraries was done by quantitative 5'-RACE with molecular barcodes. TCRdb reprocessed the 5' RACE reads with MiXCR, giving one entry per CDR3 protein. The table shows just over 150,000 distinct CDR3 sequences, with 15% to 20% occurring only once. The data were obtained in a study of CD8 T cells in ankylosing spondylitis. General study points: Reportedly, disease-linked clones are significantly enriched in ankylosing spondylitis patients' matched synovial fluid. Ankylosing spondylitis blood appeared to carry a characteristic TCR beta motif of several highly homologous variants. CD8+ disease-linked clones were present at relatively low frequencies in blood.

The receptor was derived from a male donor with ankylosing spondylitis or in good health (not recorded which). This chain uses TRBV5-1 with TRBJ2-7; TRBD1 aligns across 7 bases. The specimen sequenced was blood, either unsorted or a sorted T cell fraction (not recorded which). Here the CDR3 reads CASSGLRDRYDEQYF. CDR3 nucleotide sequence: TGCGCCAGCAGCGGACTTCGGGACAGATACGACGAGCAGTACTTC.